This entry is about one TCR beta chain. The length of the CDR3 is 15 residues. The J segment lost 7 bases and the V segment lost 9 bases, leaving 14 bases of the junction unmatched. From germline, CDR1 is LNHDA and CDR2 SQIVND (reference sequence). Clones were sequenced by immunoSEQ multiplex PCR, and TCRdb holds only the in-frame ones, with some missing. Among about 89,000 clones listed, roughly 94% were seen once. This sample stems from a study of technical replicates of blood from a handful of donors. The material sequenced was T cells isolated from PBMCs. This TCR derives from a human donor in good health. The V and J genes are TRBV19 and TRBJ2-1, with TRBD2 matching 8 bases. This chain's CDR3 is CASHTAGEGRNEQFF. The CDR3 region has the DNA TGTGCCAGCCATACAGCGGGAGAAGGGAGGAATGAGCAGTTCTTC.